This T cell receptor (beta chain) was retrieved from a study of blood T cell repertoires in COVID-19. Across the study: T cells, B-cell-depleted T cells, or PBMCs provided the cDNA or gDNA that served as material.

This clone was seen a few times. This table comes from immunoSEQ multiplex PCR, and its TCRdb copy is limited to in-frame clones, with some not included. The data hold more than 250,000 clones, with about 90% observed a single time. V was pared by 0 bases and J by 5 bases, with 7 bases of the junction left unmatched. The CDR3 sequence is 17 residues long. The V gene's germline CDR1 is SGHVS and CDR2 FQNEAQ. Sequencing input: peripheral blood. This clonotype originated in a woman aged 25 to 45 who had recovered from COVID-19. The chain carries TRBV7-8 and TRBJ1-5; 10 bases line up with TRBD1. The CDR3 loop is CASSLAEDRGADQPQHF. The CDR3 nucleotides are TGTGCCAGCAGCTTAGCGGAGGACAGGGGGGCCGATCAGCCCCAGCATTTT.